The 21 T cell receptor beta chains in this list originate from one sample, sequenced in a study of blood T cell repertoires in COVID-19. Measured with immunoSEQ multiplex PCR; TCRdb has only the in-frame clones, and not every one. The table has about 270,000 clones, around 89% seen once; the top ten hold around 2%. Material for sequencing was PBMCs or T cells enriched from blood (not recorded which). The receptor source for this set is a woman aged 18-29 years who had recovered from COVID-19.

The chain employs TRBV27 and TRBJ2-3, with D maybe TRBD1 (5 bases). Trimming removed 6 bases from V and 5 bases from J, with 9 bases in between. The CDR3 contains 12 residues. Germline V gene sequence: CDR1 MNHEY, CDR2 SMNVEV (reference sequence). The CDR3 DNA follows: TGTGCCAGCAGGGGGCCAGGAGATACGCAGTATTTT. This translates into CASRGPGDTQYF.

The chain uses TRBV10-3 and TRBJ2-3; 10 bases are shared with TRBD1. This CDR3 has 14 residues. CDR1 ENHRY and CDR2 SYGVKD come from the germline V gene. Trimming removed 4 bases from V and 8 bases from J; junction bases left unmatched: 6. The chain's CDR3 is CAISAGTGEGTQYF. As DNA, the CDR3 is TGTGCCATCAGTGCGGGGACAGGGGAGGGTACGCAGTATTTT.

The chain joins TRBV7-3 to TRBJ1-2; D uncertain. Germline CDR1 reads SGHTA; CDR2 reads FQGTGA. Trimming left V 4 bases short and J 9 bases short, with 15 bases between. There are 13 residues in the CDR3. The CDR3 region has the DNA TGTGCCAGCAGCTCCGGCCTAGAAGACCGCTACACCTTC. Translating gives CASSSGLEDRYTF.

V usage is TRBV7-2 and J usage is TRBJ1-5, with 9 bases aligning to TRBD1. Germline values: CDR1 SGHTA, CDR2 FQGNSA. Losses at the gene ends were 2 bases for V and 7 bases for J; bases not matched to a gene: 6. CDR3 length: 15 residues. The chain's CDR3 is CASSLIGTGSQPQHF. The CDR3 DNA is TGTGCCAGCAGCTTAATCGGGACAGGGAGCCAGCCCCAGCATTTT.

The chain is built from TRBV5-1 and TRBJ1-5, with D uncertain. The V end lost 0 bases, the J end lost 6 bases, and 13 bases lay between the germline ends. Germline V gene sequence: CDR1 SGHRS, CDR2 YFSETQ. The CDR3 length is 15 residues. The CDR3 DNA sequence: TGCGCCAGCAGCTTGGGGCCCCTGGAGGGTCAGCCCCAGCATTTT. As protein: CASSLGPLEGQPQHF. Filled out from reference TRBV5-1 and TRBJ1-5, the complete variable domain reads KAGVTQTPRYLIKTRGQQVTLSCSPISGHRSVSWYQQTPGQGLQFLFEYFSETQRNKGNFPGRFSGRQFSNSRSEMNVSTLELGDSALYLCASSLGPLEGQPQHFGDGTRLSIL.

The chain recombines TRBV7-9 with TRBJ1-4; TRBD1 matches 8 bases. Looked up from germline, CDR1 is SEHNR and CDR2 is FQNEAQ (reference sequence). Losses at the gene ends were 5 bases for V and 5 bases for J; bases not matched to a gene: 7. The CDR3 contains 15 residues. CDR3 in amino acids: CASSGPGQVNEKLFF. The CDR3 DNA is TGTGCCAGCAGCGGCCCGGGACAGGTGAATGAAAAACTGTTTTTT. Supplemented by reference TRBV7-9 and TRBJ1-4, the full variable domain reads DTGVSQNPRHKITKRGQNVTFRCDPISEHNRLYWYRQTLGQGPEFLTYFQNEAQLEKSRLLSDRFSAERPKGSFSTLEIQRTEQGDSAMYLCASSGPGQVNEKLFFGSGTQLSVL.

V gene TRBV2 combines with J gene TRBJ2-7; no clear D gene. The CDR3 loop spans 13 amino acids. V lost 11 bases and J 7 bases, leaving 21 bases between the germline ends. Germline CDR1 SNHLY, CDR2 FYNNEI. For the CDR3, the DNA is TGTGCCGCGTGGAGCTACACCGATGGAGAGCAGTACTTC. Protein product: CAAWSYTDGEQYF.

The chain couples TRBV2 to TRBJ1-5; 11 bases map to TRBD1. The V gene end was trimmed by 8 bases and the J gene end by 7 bases; junction bases not matched to a gene: 7. Germline values: CDR1 SNHLY, CDR2 FYNNEI. The CDR3 totals 14 residues. In nucleotides, the CDR3 is TGTGCCAGCGGCCGGGACAGGGGGAAACAGCCCCAGCATTTT. Amino acids: CASGRDRGKQPQHF.

In the case of this clone: A much larger clone sits a single nucleotide away, making a read error possible. The chain recombines TRBV11-3 with TRBJ2-5, with 12 bases that match TRBD2. Germline V gives CDR1 SGHNT, CDR2 YENEEA. V shed 5 bases and J 2 bases; nucleotides not matched to a gene: 3. The CDR3 spans 15 residues. The CDR3 is CASSLGLAGQETQYF. For the CDR3, the DNA is TGTGCCAGCAGCCTCGGACTAGCGGGACAAGAGACCCAGTACTTC.

This rearrangement joins TRBV19 to TRBJ2-3, with D maybe TRBD2 (5 bases). Germline loops: CDR1 LNHDA, CDR2 SQIVND (reference sequence). V was clipped by 7 bases and J by 6 bases, with 23 bases between them. The CDR3 is 16 amino acids. The chain's CDR3 is CASNGGLAHPLDTQYF. The CDR3 DNA follows: TGTGCCAGTAACGGCGGGCTAGCCCACCCTCTTGATACGCAGTATTTT.

V gene TRBV20-1 combines with J gene TRBJ2-1; the D gene is possibly TRBD1 (5 bases). The V and J ends lost 3 bases and 8 bases respectively, with 17 bases between them. CDR1 is DFQATT and CDR2 is SNEGSKA in the germline V gene (reference sequence). This CDR3 spans 14 amino acids. The CDR3 bases are TGCAGTGCTAGTTACGGCTTTCAAGGGGATGAGCAGTTCTTC. Amino acids: CSASYGFQGDEQFF.

This chain uses TRBV7-2 with TRBJ1-1; 8 bases are shared with TRBD1. The germline V gene encodes CDR1 SGHTA and CDR2 FQGNSA. Trimming cost V 4 bases and J 10 bases; bases outside gene matches: 8. CDR3 size: 13 residues. The CDR3 nucleotides are TGTGCCAGCAGCTCCTCGCTAGACAGGGGAGCTTTCTTT. This codes for CASSSSLDRGAFF.

J is TRBJ1-3 and V is TRBV6-5, with D maybe TRBD1 (5 bases). The V gene's germline CDR1 is MNHEY and CDR2 SVGAGI. This CDR3 is 15 amino acids long. V was clipped by 7 bases and J by 7 bases, with 20 bases between them. CDR3 in DNA: TGTGCCAGCACCGGGGGAGTGATGGACGGGAACACCATATATTTT. Translated: CASTGGVMDGNTIYF.

The V and J genes are TRBV4-1 and TRBJ2-7, with D uncertain. The CDR3 runs 15 residues. The V gene lost 0 bases and the J gene lost 6 bases, with 15 bases spanning the gap. CDR1 MGHRA and CDR2 YSYEKL come from the germline V gene. CDR3 residues: CASSQDNRGPGEQYF. DNA for the CDR3: TGCGCCAGCAGCCAAGATAACCGTGGGCCCGGCGAGCAGTACTTC.

V gene TRBV27 combines with J gene TRBJ1-2, with D unresolved. The CDR3 runs to 11 residues. The germline CDR1 and CDR2 sequences are MNHEY and SMNVEV (reference sequence). Deletions cut 10 bases from V and 3 bases from J, with 9 bases between. The CDR3 DNA is TGTGCCACCCGAAAGCACTATGGCTACACCTTC. It encodes CATRKHYGYTF.

The J gene is TRBJ2-3, the V gene TRBV14; D may be TRBD2 (5 bases). Germline V gene lookup returns CDR1 SGHDN and CDR2 FVKESK. This CDR3 region has 17 residues. With 3 bases removed from V and 2 bases from J, the gap between germline ends came to 18 bases. In nucleotides, the CDR3 is TGTGCCAGCAGCCACGGTGTAGCGACCCTCAACACAGATACGCAGTATTTT. Protein sequence: CASSHGVATLNTDTQYF.

The genes are TRBV7-9 and TRBJ1-1; 9 positions agree with TRBD1. The ends lost 6 bases at V and 0 bases at J; junction bases unmatched: 8. CDR1 is SEHNR and CDR2 is FQNEAQ in the germline V gene (reference sequence). This CDR3 region has 16 residues. The CDR3 here is CASSHFTGGMNTEAFF. The CDR3 nucleotides are TGTGCCAGCAGTCACTTTACAGGGGGCATGAACACTGAAGCTTTCTTT.

The V call is TRBV5-1, the J call TRBJ1-2; D gene ambiguous. This CDR3 has 14 amino acids. Per the germline V gene, CDR1 is SGHRS and CDR2 is YFSETQ. Trimming shortened V by 0 bases and J by 4 bases, and 10 bases separated the two germline ends. CDR3 coding DNA: TGCGCCAGCAGCTTGGCCGATCCGGTCTATGGCTACACCTTC. Amino acids: CASSLADPVYGYTF.

The chain couples TRBV6-5 to TRBJ2-2, with 9 bases matching TRBD1. CDR1 is MNHEY and CDR2 is SVGAGI in the germline V gene. V lost 4 bases, J lost 5 bases, and 5 bases stayed unmatched. CDR3 length: 15 residues. The CDR3 region is CASSWDRDGTGELFF. CDR3 nucleotides: TGTGCCAGCAGTTGGGACAGGGATGGAACCGGGGAGCTGTTTTTT.

This chain uses TRBV10-3 with TRBJ2-7, with D perhaps TRBD2 (6 bases). The CDR3 totals 12 residues. The V gene lost 3 bases and the J gene lost 5 bases, with 8 bases spanning the gap. The germline CDR1 and CDR2 sequences are ENHRY and SYGVKD. CDR3 residues: CAISDTGDEQYF. The CDR3 DNA follows: TGTGCCATCAGTGATACGGGGGACGAGCAGTACTTC.

The chain carries TRBV28 and TRBJ2-7; the D gene is possibly TRBD1 (5 bases). This CDR3 comprises 15 residues. CDR1 is MDHEN and CDR2 is SYDVKM in the germline V gene. Trimming took 3 bases from V and 4 from J, leaving 16 bases between them. The CDR3 region is CASSFTAGKGYEQYF. Written as DNA, the CDR3 is TGTGCCAGCAGTTTTACGGCAGGGAAGGGGTACGAGCAGTACTTC.